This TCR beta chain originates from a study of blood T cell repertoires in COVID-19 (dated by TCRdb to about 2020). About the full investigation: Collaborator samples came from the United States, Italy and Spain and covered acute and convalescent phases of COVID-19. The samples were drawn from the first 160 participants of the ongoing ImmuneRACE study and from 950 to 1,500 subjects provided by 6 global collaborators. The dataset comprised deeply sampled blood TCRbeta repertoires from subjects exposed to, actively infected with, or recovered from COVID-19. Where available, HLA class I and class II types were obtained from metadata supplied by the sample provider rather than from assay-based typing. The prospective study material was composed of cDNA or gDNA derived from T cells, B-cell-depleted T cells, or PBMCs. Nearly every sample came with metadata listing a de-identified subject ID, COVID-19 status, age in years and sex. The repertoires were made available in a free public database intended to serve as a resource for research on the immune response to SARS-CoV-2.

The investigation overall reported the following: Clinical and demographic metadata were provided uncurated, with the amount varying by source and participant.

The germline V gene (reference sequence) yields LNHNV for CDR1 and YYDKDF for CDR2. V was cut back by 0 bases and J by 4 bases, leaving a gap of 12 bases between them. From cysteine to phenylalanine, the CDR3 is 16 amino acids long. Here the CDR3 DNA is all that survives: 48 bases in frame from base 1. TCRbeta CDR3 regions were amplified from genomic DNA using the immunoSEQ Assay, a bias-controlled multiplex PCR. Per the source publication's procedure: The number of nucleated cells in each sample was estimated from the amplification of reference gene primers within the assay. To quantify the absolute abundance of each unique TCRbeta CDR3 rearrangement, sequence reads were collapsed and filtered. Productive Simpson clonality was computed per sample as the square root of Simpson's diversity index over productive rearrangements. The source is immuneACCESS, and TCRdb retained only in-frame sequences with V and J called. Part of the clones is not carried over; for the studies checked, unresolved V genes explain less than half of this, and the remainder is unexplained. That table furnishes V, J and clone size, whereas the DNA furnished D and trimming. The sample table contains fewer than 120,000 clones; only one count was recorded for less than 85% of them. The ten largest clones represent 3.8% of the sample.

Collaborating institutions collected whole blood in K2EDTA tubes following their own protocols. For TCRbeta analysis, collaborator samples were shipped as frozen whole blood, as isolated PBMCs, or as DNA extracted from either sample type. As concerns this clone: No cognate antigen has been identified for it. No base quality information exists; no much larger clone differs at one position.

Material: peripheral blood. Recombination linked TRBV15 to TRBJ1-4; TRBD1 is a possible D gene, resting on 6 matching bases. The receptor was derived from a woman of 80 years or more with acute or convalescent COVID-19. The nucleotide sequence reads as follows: TGTGCCACCAGCAGAGATTACAGGGTCCTTAATGAAAAACTGTTTTTT. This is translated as CATSRDYRVLNEKLFF. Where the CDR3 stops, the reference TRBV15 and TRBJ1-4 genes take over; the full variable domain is DAMVIQNPRYQVTQFGKPVTLSCSQTLNHNVMYWYQQKSSQAPKLLFHYYDKDFNNEADTPDNFQSRRPNTSFCFLDIRSPGLGDTAMYLCATSRDYRVLNEKLFFGSGTQLSVL.